Listed here are 25 T cell receptor beta chains from one sample, sequenced in a study of blood T cell repertoires in COVID-19. Sequencing used immunoSEQ multiplex PCR; TCRdb keeps in-frame clones, though not all of them. The sample includes roughly 350,000 clones, about 90% of them seen just once. The source material was peripheral blood. The source is a woman between 65 and 79 years old with COVID-19, enrolled during active disease.

This clone was seen only once. The rearrangement uses TRBV28 and TRBJ1-1; no clear D gene. Trimming pared 1 base from V and 2 bases from J, leaving 11 bases between. Germline V gene sequence: CDR1 MDHEN, CDR2 SYDVKM. This CDR3 is 15 amino acids long. CDR3 nucleotide sequence: TGTGCCAGCAGTTTATCCGCCATGCTAAACACTGAAGCTTTCTTT. Translated: CASSLSAMLNTEAFF. The whole variable domain, filled in from reference TRBV28 and TRBJ1-1, reads DVKVTQSSRYLVKRTGEKVFLECVQDMDHENMFWYRQDPGLGLRLIYFSYDVKMKEKGDIPEGYSVSREKKERFSLILESASTNQTSMYLCASSLSAMLNTEAFFGQGTRLTVV.

This clone was recorded only once. The chain combines TRBV27 with TRBJ1-4; 8 nucleotides line up with TRBD1. After removal of 3 bases from V and 8 bases from J, the junction contained 2 bases not matched to a gene. The germline V gene encodes CDR1 MNHEY and CDR2 SMNVEV (reference sequence). This CDR3 has 13 residues. Here the CDR3 reads CASSFRDREKLFF. The CDR3 DNA reads as TGTGCCAGCAGTTTTAGGGACAGGGAAAAACTGTTTTTT.

The CDR3 spells CATSETGRTDTQYF. CDR3 in DNA: TGTGCCACCAGTGAGACAGGGAGAACAGATACGCAGTATTTT. V usage is TRBV24-1 and J usage is TRBJ2-3, with 7 nucleotides matching TRBD1. The V segment lost 4 bases and the J segment 3 bases; nucleotides outside the gene matches: 3. CDR3 length: 14 residues. The germline gives CDR1 KGHDR, CDR2 SFDVKD.

The V call is TRBV4-1, the J call TRBJ1-1; no firm D call. V was shortened by 1 base and J by 0 bases, with 3 bases between the two germline ends. CDR1 is MGHRA and CDR2 is YSYEKL in the germline V gene. The CDR3 is 13 amino acids. CDR3 sequence reads: CASSQAMNTEAFF. Written as DNA, the CDR3 is TGCGCCAGCAGCCAAGCAATGAACACTGAAGCTTTCTTT.

This clone was counted a single time. V usage is TRBV27 and J usage is TRBJ1-6, with 8 positions matching TRBD1. The CDR3 extends over 15 amino acids. Germline V gives CDR1 MNHEY, CDR2 SMNVEV (reference sequence). V dropped 1 base and J dropped 7; count of bases not matched to a gene: 3. Written as DNA, the CDR3 is TGTGCCAGCAGTTTATTTGGACAGGGAAATTCACCCCTCCACTTT. Protein product: CASSLFGQGNSPLHF.

The chain recombines TRBV19 with TRBJ1-1; D is possibly TRBD1 (6 bases). Germline V gene sequence: CDR1 LNHDA, CDR2 SQIVND (reference sequence). The CDR3 consists of 14 residues. V was pared by 3 bases and J by 2 bases, with 10 bases between. The CDR3, as DNA: TGTGCCAGTAGTATGGGACATACAAACACTGAAGCTTTCTTT. It codes for CASSMGHTNTEAFF.

The rearrangement joins TRBV9 to TRBJ1-2; 12 nucleotides match TRBD1. Losses at the gene ends were 5 bases for V and 5 bases for J; bases not matched to a gene: 7. Germline values: CDR1 SGDLS, CDR2 YYNGEE. CDR3 size: 15 residues. The DNA for the CDR3 is TGTGCCAGCAGTTCCGGGACAGGGGGCGTTTATGGCTACACCTTC. Protein sequence: CASSSGTGGVYGYTF.

The chain employs TRBV25-1 and TRBJ1-1; 7 positions agree with TRBD1. The germline V gene encodes CDR1 MGHDK and CDR2 SYGVNS. The CDR3 totals 14 residues. This CDR3 reads CDPSIRQGDTEAFF. CDR3 bases: TGTGACCCCTCGATCAGACAGGGAGACACTGAAGCTTTCTTT.

This chain connects TRBV19 to TRBJ2-4; no definite D call. The CDR3 covers 14 residues. The V end lost 4 bases, the J end lost 0 bases, and 7 bases lay between the germline ends. The germline V gene has CDR1 LNHDA and CDR2 SQIVND (reference sequence). The CDR3 loop is CASSNSIAKNIQYF. CDR3 bases: TGTGCCAGTAGTAACTCCATAGCCAAAAACATTCAGTACTTC.

J is TRBJ1-1 and V is TRBV29-1; a possible D gene is TRBD1 (5 bases). Trimming removed 6 bases at V and 0 bases at J, with 11 bases between. Germline values: CDR1 SQVTM, CDR2 ANQGSEA. This CDR3 region has 13 residues. Here the CDR3 reads CSVDDSMNTEAFF. CDR3 in DNA: TGCAGCGTCGATGACAGCATGAACACTGAAGCTTTCTTT.

The V gene is TRBV4-1, the J gene TRBJ2-7, with 7 bases identical to TRBD1. Germline V gene lookup returns CDR1 MGHRA and CDR2 YSYEKL. The ends lost 4 bases at V and 5 bases at J; junction bases unmatched: 5. This CDR3 comprises 13 residues. The CDR3 sequence: CASSRIDRDEQYF. CDR3 nucleotides: TGCGCCAGCAGCCGTATCGACAGGGACGAGCAGTACTTC.

This clone was counted at least ten times. The chain is built from TRBV9 and TRBJ2-5; maybe TRBD1 (5 bases). Trimming removed 3 bases from V and 7 bases from J, with 16 bases in between. Germline V lookup: CDR1 SGDLS, CDR2 YYNGEE. There are 14 residues in the CDR3. The CDR3 DNA follows: TGTGCCAGCAGCGGAGGAGTAGGGGATGGGACCCAGTACTTC. This encodes CASSGGVGDGTQYF. Supplemented by reference TRBV9 and TRBJ2-5, the full variable domain reads DSGVTQTPKHLITATGQRVTLRCSPRSGDLSVYWYQQSLDQGLQFLIQYYNGEERAKGNILERFSAQQFPDLHSELNLSSLELGDSALYFCASSGGVGDGTQYFGPGTRLLVL.

V usage is TRBV11-2 and J usage is TRBJ2-1, with D perhaps TRBD1 (5 bases). CDR1 is SGHAT and CDR2 is FQNNGV in the germline V gene. Trimming shortened V by 6 bases and J by 8 bases, and 14 bases separated the two germline ends. CDR3 size: 13 residues. CDR3 bases: TGTGCCAGCAGGGGGCAGGCACACGATGAGCAGTTCTTC. Its translation: CASRGQAHDEQFF.

J is TRBJ1-4 and V is TRBV18, with D possibly matching TRBD1 (5 bases). Between the trimmed V and J ends, which lost 2 bases and 2 bases, there was a span of 9 bases. The CDR3 is 15 amino acids. Germline V CDR1 and CDR2: KGHSH, LQKENI. The CDR3 nucleotides read TGTGCCAGCTCACCAAATGGGGCGACTAATGAAAAACTGTTTTTT. Translated, it gives CASSPNGATNEKLFF.

This clone has just one count. The J gene is TRBJ2-5, the V gene TRBV5-6, with TRBD2 as a possible D gene (6 bases). Trimming cost V 1 base and J 5 bases, with 18 bases left between them. Per germline, CDR1 SGHDT and CDR2 YYEEEE. CDR3 size: 16 residues. Here the CDR3 reads CASSLSITSSWETQYF. Written as DNA, the CDR3 is TGTGCCAGCAGCTTGTCGATTACTAGCTCATGGGAGACCCAGTACTTC. Using reference TRBV5-6 and TRBJ2-5 for the parts outside the CDR3, the full variable domain is DAGVTQSPTHLIKTRGQQVTLRCSPKSGHDTVSWYQQALGQGPQFIFQYYEEEERQRGNFPDRFSGHQFPNYSSELNVNALLLGDSALYLCASSLSITSSWETQYFGPGTRLLVL.

In its sample, this clone was seen once. The chain employs TRBV12-5 and TRBJ2-5; D perhaps matches TRBD2 (7 bases). This CDR3 spans 17 amino acids. Trimming removed 3 bases from V and 4 bases from J, with 21 bases in between. The germline gives CDR1 LGHNT, CDR2 FRNRAP. CDR3 in amino acids: CASGFLKGGGAPETQYF. The CDR3 DNA reads as TGTGCTAGTGGTTTCCTAAAGGGGGGGGGCGCCCCAGAGACCCAGTACTTC.

In nucleotides, the CDR3 is TGTGCCAGCAGCCAACCGGGACAGGCGGATGGCTACACCTTC. This sequence encodes CASSQPGQADGYTF. The chain links TRBV3-1 (or the pseudogene TRBV3-2) to TRBJ1-2; TRBD1 aligns across 8 bases. Per germline, CDR1 LGHDT and CDR2 YNNKEL (reference sequence). The CDR3 is 14 amino acids. V gave up 2 bases and J gave up 6 bases; unmatched junction bases: 5.

The V gene is TRBV5-6, the J gene TRBJ1-1, with D perhaps TRBD1 (5 bases). The V gene's germline CDR1 is SGHDT and CDR2 YYEEEE. The V end lost 3 bases, the J end lost 3 bases, and 15 bases lay between the germline ends. There are 15 residues in the CDR3. The CDR3 region has the DNA TGTGCCAGCAGCTGGGGAGGGACGGGGGACACTGAAGCTTTCTTT. Protein: CASSWGGTGDTEAFF.

The chain recombines TRBV18 with TRBJ1-3, with D unclear. V lost 8 bases and J 2 bases, leaving 7 bases between the germline ends. The germline V gene has CDR1 KGHSH and CDR2 LQKENI. The CDR3 is made up of 12 amino acids. The CDR3 bases are TGTGCCAGCGATACTACTGGAAACACCATATATTTT. Its translation: CASDTTGNTIYF. Using reference TRBV18 and TRBJ1-3 for the parts outside the CDR3, the full variable domain is NAGVMQNPRHLVRRRGQEARLRCSPMKGHSHVYWYRQLPEEGLKFMVYLQKENIIDESGMPKERFSAEFPKEGPSILRIQQVVRGDSAAYFCASDTTGNTIYFGEGSWLTVV.

The V gene is TRBV3-1 (or the pseudogene TRBV3-2), the J gene TRBJ1-2, with D hard to call. Trimming shortened V by 0 bases and J by 5 bases, and 4 bases separated the two germline ends. Germline V gene data show CDR1 as LGHDT and CDR2 as YNNKEL (reference sequence). The CDR3 runs 12 residues. For the CDR3, the DNA is TGTGCCAGCAGCCAAGAGACATATGGCTACACCTTC. Encoded protein: CASSQETYGYTF.

V gene TRBV28 combines with J gene TRBJ1-5; D ambiguous. Trimming pared 2 bases from V and 3 bases from J, leaving 11 bases between. Germline V gene lookup returns CDR1 MDHEN and CDR2 SYDVKM. The CDR3 spans 15 residues. CDR3 sequence reads: CASSLIGEDNQPQHF. DNA of the CDR3: TGTGCCAGCAGTTTAATCGGGGAGGACAATCAGCCCCAGCATTTT.

The gene calls are TRBV7-7 and TRBJ2-5, with 11 bases identical to TRBD2. V lost 0 bases, J lost 4 bases, and 1 base stayed unmatched. CDR1 and CDR2 from the germline V gene are SSHAT and FNYEAQ (reference sequence). This CDR3 has 15 residues. The CDR3 sequence: CASSLALAGGETQYF. The CDR3 DNA reads as TGTGCCAGCAGCTTAGCCCTAGCGGGGGGAGAGACCCAGTACTTC.

V and J are TRBV28 and TRBJ2-1; 8 bases map to TRBD2. Trimming took 7 bases from V and 7 from J; bases not matched to a gene: 9. From germline, CDR1 is MDHEN and CDR2 SYDVKM. The CDR3 is made up of 14 amino acids. CDR3 DNA sequence: TGTGCCAGCATCGTGAGCGGGGGCGGGAATGAGCAGTTCTTC. It specifies CASIVSGGGNEQFF.

There are a few counts of this clone. The chain joins TRBV1 to TRBJ1-1. TRBV1 is classified as a pseudogene. This CDR3 has 15 amino acids. The CDR3 reads CTSSQVRAMNTEAFF. CDR3 DNA sequence: TGCACCAGCAGCCAAGTAAGAGCCATGAACACTGAAGCTTTCTTT.

The V gene is TRBV4-1, the J gene TRBJ2-2; TRBD2 matches at 13 bases. The CDR3 extends over 16 amino acids. V trimming: 4 bases; J trimming: 3 bases; junction bases outside the gene matches: 2. The germline gives CDR1 MGHRA, CDR2 YSYEKL. CDR3 nucleotides: TGCGCCAGCAGCCGCGGACTAGCGGGGGACACCGGGGAGCTGTTTTTT. Amino acids: CASSRGLAGDTGELFF.